This section outlines one T cell receptor beta chain sequence together with its context. The target antigen is unknown. This sample stems from a study of T cell responses to AZD1222 COVID-19 vaccine. This table comes from immunoSEQ multiplex PCR, and its TCRdb copy is limited to in-frame clones, with some not included. The sample holds roughly 35,000 clones, 65% to 90% seen once. Study-level findings and limits: Per reports, nearly half of all spike-specific TCRs target regions that are unmutated in variants. Clonal diversity was possibly underestimated; the donors were predominantly white British and more often female.

Pooled samples include second doses given at about 4 or 12 weeks. This specimen consisted of peripheral blood, obtained 28 days after the second AZD1222 dose. The clonotype comes from an adult who received the AZD1222 COVID-19 vaccine.

The DNA for the CDR3 is TGTGCCAGCAGCCAAGGCTTTAGAGGGACCAACACAGATACGCAGTATTTT. It is translated as CASSQGFRGTNTDTQYF. V usage is TRBV7-2 and J usage is TRBJ2-3, with D perhaps matching TRBD1 or TRBD2 (5 bases each). Between the trimmed V and J ends, which lost 5 bases and 2 bases, there was a span of 20 bases. This CDR3 contains 17 residues. Germline assignment: CDR1 SGHTA and CDR2 FQGNSA.